Listed below are T cell receptor beta chains from one sample, sequenced in a study of cytomegalovirus exposure and HLA in healthy donors. Repertoires were generated with immunoSEQ multiplex PCR, while TCRdb's copy carries only in-frame clones and drops some. This table has roughly 120,000 clones, roughly 88% appearing once. The sample taken for sequencing was PBMCs. These receptors originate from a man between 18 and 29 years old in good health and CMV-seronegative. Both conserved end residues are part of each CDR3. The D gene is left open where the match is weak. Some rows mark clone size as missing; the rest say once, few, many or name a class of expanded clone.

j_call,clone_size,d_call,v_call,cdr3_nt,cdr3_aa
TRBJ2-2,-,TRBD1,TRBV6-1,TGTGCCAGCAAGGACAGGGTTGGTGCCGGGGAGCTGTTTTTT,CASKDRVGAGELFF
TRBJ1-1,-,-,TRBV2,TGTGCCAGCAAGAACCGCCAGGGGAGAGCTTTCTTT,CASKNRQGRAFF
TRBJ2-7,-,TRBD2,TRBV5-1,TGCGCCAGCAGCGCCCGGACTAGCGGGAGCACCGAGCAGTACTTC,CASSARTSGSTEQYF
TRBJ2-2,-,TRBD1,TRBV27,TGTGCCAGCAGCACAGGGGCCACCGGGGAGCTGTTTTTT,CASSTGATGELFF
TRBJ2-1,-,TRBD2,TRBV7-8,TGTGCCAGCAGCCTAGGGACTAGCGGGCGGAATGAGCAGTTCTTC,CASSLGTSGRNEQFF
TRBJ1-2,-,-,TRBV28,TGTGCCAGCAGTCCGCCTGGACAGTCCTATGGCTACACCTTC,CASSPPGQSYGYTF
TRBJ1-4,-,-,TRBV5-1,TGCGCCAGCAGCTCTACAGGGTCAGGTGAAAAACTGTTTTTT,CASSSTGSGEKLFF
TRBJ1-2,-,TRBD1,TRBV19,TGTGCCAGTAGTATAAGGGGGCCAGGCTATGGCTACACCTTC,CASSIRGPGYGYTF
TRBJ2-7,once,TRBD2,TRBV7-2,TGTGCCAGCAGCTTAGGCGGGGGATCCTACGAGCAGTACTTC,CASSLGGGSYEQYF
TRBJ2-7,-,TRBD1,TRBV5-4,TGTGCCAGCAGAAACAGGGGATCCAACGAGCAGTACTTC,CASRNRGSNEQYF
TRBJ1-5,-,-,TRBV19,TGTGCCAGTAGTCAAGACATTTGGATTCAGCCCCAGCATTTT,CASSQDIWIQPQHF
TRBJ2-3,-,TRBD2,TRBV12-5,TGTGCTAGTGATCTCGGGAGGGTTAGCACAGATACGCAGTATTTT,CASDLGRVSTDTQYF
TRBJ1-1,-,-,TRBV2,TGTGCCAGCAGTGAAGGAGAGGGATACACTGAAGCTTTCTTT,CASSEGEGYTEAFF
TRBJ2-3,few,-,TRBV25-1,TGTGCCAGCAGTGAATTTGCACTTACAGATACGCAGTATTTT,CASSEFALTDTQYF
TRBJ2-7,-,TRBD1,TRBV15,TGTGCCACCAGCAACCCCTTGTGGGACAGGGACTCCTACGAGCAGTACTTC,CATSNPLWDRDSYEQYF
TRBJ1-1,-,TRBD1,TRBV13,TGTGCCAGCAGCTTACAAAGGACAGGGCCCGAAAACACTGAAGCTTTCTTT,CASSLQRTGPENTEAFF
TRBJ2-7,once,TRBD1,TRBV4-3,TGCGCCAGCAGCCACAGGGGGCGCGGATCCGAGCAGTACTTC,CASSHRGRGSEQYF
TRBJ2-7,-,TRBD2,TRBV14,TGTGCCAGCAGCCAAGGCCCGGGACTAGCGAACGAGCAGTACTTC,CASSQGPGLANEQYF
TRBJ2-1,-,TRBD1,TRBV28,TGTGCCAGCAGTTTTCGGCAGGGGGCCCGTAATGAGCAGTTCTTC,CASSFRQGARNEQFF
TRBJ2-7,-,TRBD2,TRBV5-1,TGCGCCAGCAGCTTACAGACTAGCGGGAGCTACGAGCAGTACTTC,CASSLQTSGSYEQYF
TRBJ1-2,-,-,TRBV28,TGTGCCAGCAGACAGGGAACATATGGCTACACCTTC,CASRQGTYGYTF
TRBJ1-1,few,-,TRBV10-3,TGTGCCATCCAGGGTTCCACTGAAGCTTTCTTT,CAIQGSTEAFF
TRBJ2-7,-,TRBD1,TRBV13,TGTGCCAGCGCCGACCGGGACAGGAGCGTCTACGAGCAGTACTTC,CASADRDRSVYEQYF
TRBJ1-1,once,-,TRBV19,TGTGCCAGTAGTATAGACGTGACAGGTCCATCTGCTTTCTTT,CASSIDVTGPSAFF
TRBJ2-7,few,-,TRBV4-1,TGCGCCAGCAGCTATCAAGAGGGAGATGGGCCCTACGAGCAGTACTTC,CASSYQEGDGPYEQYF
TRBJ2-1,-,TRBD2,TRBV11-2,TGTGCCAGCAGCTTGGGACTGGGCGGGAGAGTCGATGAGCAGTTCTTC,CASSLGLGGRVDEQFF
TRBJ2-7,-,TRBD1,TRBV27,TGTGCCAGCAGTTTAGGATTAAGGGACAGGGTGGAGGAGCAGTACTTC,CASSLGLRDRVEEQYF
TRBJ2-7,once,-,TRBV30,TGTGCCTGGAGTGTACGAGGCTACGAGCAGTACTTC,CAWSVRGYEQYF
TRBJ2-7,-,TRBD1,TRBV9,TGTGCCAGCAGCGCCAGACAGGGGGCCTACGAGCAGTACTTC,CASSARQGAYEQYF
TRBJ2-2,-,TRBD2,TRBV2,TGTGCCAGCAGGAGACTAGCGGGAGGACCCGGGGAGCTGTTTTTT,CASRRLAGGPGELFF
TRBJ1-6,-,TRBD1,TRBV6-1,TGTGCCAGCAGTGAAGTTCCAGGGGGCGATTCACCCCTCCACTTT,CASSEVPGGDSPLHF
TRBJ2-2,-,-,TRBV19,TGTGCCAGTAGTATACTTAGCGGCGCGGACGGGATCGGGGAGCTGTTTTTT,CASSILSGADGIGELFF
TRBJ2-7,-,-,TRBV7-9,TGTGCCAGCACGTCTTCGGACGAGCAGTACTTC,CASTSSDEQYF
TRBJ2-3,-,TRBD2,TRBV6-5,TGTGCCAGCAGATACGGGGGGGCCGGGACAGATACGCAGTATTTT,CASRYGGAGTDTQYF
TRBJ2-7,-,TRBD1,TRBV14,TGTGCCAGCAGCCGAGGACAGGGCCGATCACCCCTCGAGCAGTACTTC,CASSRGQGRSPLEQYF
TRBJ1-1,-,TRBD1,TRBV6-5,TGTGCCAGCAGTAAACAGGGGACCACTGAAGCTTTCTTT,CASSKQGTTEAFF
TRBJ2-7,-,TRBD1,TRBV19,TGTGCCAGTAGTATAGGGACAGGAACCTACGAGCAGTACTTC,CASSIGTGTYEQYF
TRBJ2-7,-,TRBD1,TRBV7-9,TGTGCCAGCAGTTTGGACAGGGGACCGACTAAGGACTACGAGCAGTACTTC,CASSLDRGPTKDYEQYF
TRBJ1-4,-,TRBD1,TRBV19,TGTGCCAGTAGTAGGCGGGACAGGACGGAAAAACTGTTTTTT,CASSRRDRTEKLFF
TRBJ2-1,-,-,TRBV11-1,TGTGCCAGCAGCTCTCGGGACTCATACAATGAGCAGTTCTTC,CASSSRDSYNEQFF
TRBJ2-1,-,TRBD2,TRBV29-1,TGCAGCGCCACCCAACGGGGGGGATACAATGAGCAGTTCTTC,CSATQRGGYNEQFF
TRBJ2-7,-,TRBD2,TRBV7-6,TGTGCCAGCAGCCTCCGACTAGCGGGAGGGTCCTACGAGCAGTACTTC,CASSLRLAGGSYEQYF
TRBJ2-1,-,-,TRBV28,TGTGCCAGCAGCGAACCCGGGACATCCTACAATGAGCAGTTCTTC,CASSEPGTSYNEQFF
TRBJ2-2,-,TRBD2,TRBV5-5,TGTGCCAGCAGCTTCCCTCGGGGGGGTACGAACACCGGGGAGCTGTTTTTT,CASSFPRGGTNTGELFF
TRBJ2-5,-,TRBD1,TRBV30,TGTGCCTGGAGTGTTGGGAGACAGGGGCAAGAGACCCAGTACTTC,CAWSVGRQGQETQYF
TRBJ1-5,-,-,TRBV6-5,TGTGCCAGCAGTGACGACGGAGTCAATCAGCCCCAGCATTTT,CASSDDGVNQPQHF
TRBJ2-7,-,-,TRBV18,TGTGCCAGCTCACCGAATACAGGTTCCGACGAGCAGTACTTC,CASSPNTGSDEQYF
TRBJ2-2,-,-,TRBV30,TGTGCCTGGAGTGTACAGAGTGCGAACACCGGGGAGCTGTTTTTT,CAWSVQSANTGELFF
TRBJ1-2,-,-,TRBV28,TGTGCCAGCAGACTCCAGGGGTCTGGCTACACCTTC,CASRLQGSGYTF
TRBJ2-3,-,-,TRBV27,TGTGCCAGCAGTTATCCAGGGCATATCGATACGCAGTATTTT,CASSYPGHIDTQYF
TRBJ1-2,few,-,TRBV4-1,TGCGCCAGCAGCCAAAACCGGGGGTTAGGTGGCTACACCTTC,CASSQNRGLGGYTF
TRBJ2-3,once,TRBD1,TRBV6-5,TGTGCCAGCAGTATTACAGGGGGTTCAGATACGCAGTATTTT,CASSITGGSDTQYF
TRBJ2-2,-,-,TRBV6-6,TGTGCCAGCAGACGTCCCGAAAGAGACACCGGGGAGCTGTTTTTT,CASRRPERDTGELFF
TRBJ2-7,-,-,TRBV9,TGTGCCAGCAGCGTAGCTTCAGGCGCCGGCGACGAGCAGTACTTC,CASSVASGAGDEQYF
TRBJ2-1,few,-,TRBV19,TGTGCCAGTAGTCCCCGTTTCAGGGGCCACAATGAGCAGTTCTTC,CASSPRFRGHNEQFF
TRBJ1-2,-,-,TRBV7-9,TGTGCCAGCAGCTTAGCCGGGGGAGTATATGGCTACACCTTC,CASSLAGGVYGYTF
TRBJ2-1,-,-,TRBV11-3,TGTGCCAGCAGCGCCTCAGGGATGAGCTCCTACAATGAGCAGTTCTTC,CASSASGMSSYNEQFF
TRBJ2-7,-,TRBD2,TRBV27,TGTGCCAGCAGCCGTCGACTAGCGGCAGCCTACGAGCAGTACTTC,CASSRRLAAAYEQYF
TRBJ2-1,-,TRBD1,TRBV28,TGTGCCAGCAGTTTCGGGGACAGGGGGCGTTACAATGAGCAGTTCTTC,CASSFGDRGRYNEQFF